These 30 T cell receptor beta chains originate from one sample sequenced in a study of siplizumab effects on memory and regulatory T cells. Only in-frame clones appear in the TCRdb table, and some are missing; sequencing was by immunoSEQ multiplex PCR. Of 100,000 or so clones in the sample, 94% are singletons; the top ten hold approximately 0.58%. Specimen: Tregs sorted from blood. The receptors were gathered from a human donor in good health.

This rearrangement joins TRBV5-5 to TRBJ1-1; tentative D call: TRBD1 (5 bases). Trimming took off 5 bases at V and 0 bases at J, with 17 bases between the two ends. The germline V gene has CDR1 SGHKS and CDR2 YYEKEE (reference sequence). CDR3 length: 16 amino acids. The CDR3 DNA follows: TGTGCCAGCAGTAACAGCTTCGGGGGGGTGAACACTGAAGCTTTCTTT. Encoded protein: CASSNSFGGVNTEAFF.

The V gene is TRBV7-6, the J gene TRBJ2-1, with 13 nucleotides matching TRBD2. This CDR3 is built from 15 residues. Germline V gene lookup returns CDR1 SGHVS and CDR2 FNYEAQ. V lost 5 bases to trimming and J lost 8 bases; unmatched junction nucleotides: 6. Here the CDR3 reads CASSARTSGSYEQFF. CDR3 nucleotides: TGTGCCAGCAGCGCTCGGACTAGCGGGAGTTATGAGCAGTTCTTC.

This clone was recorded once. Written as DNA, the CDR3 is TGTGCCAGCTCTCCTCCGGGACGCATACGCAATGAGCAGTTCTTC. It is translated as CASSPPGRIRNEQFF. The chain has TRBV18 and TRBJ2-1; TRBD1 or TRBD2 may be the D gene (5 bases each). The CDR3 is made up of 15 amino acids. V was cut by 6 bases and J by 6 bases, with 18 bases left in between. CDR1 KGHSH and CDR2 LQKENI come from the germline V gene.

The chain carries TRBV6-6 and TRBJ2-7, with 10 bases fitting TRBD2. Germline V lookup: CDR1 MNHNY, CDR2 SVGAGI (reference sequence). Losses at the gene ends were 7 bases for V and 2 bases for J; bases not matched to a gene: 5. This CDR3 has 14 amino acids. The CDR3 here is CASNRAGGPYEQYF. Here the CDR3 DNA reads TGTGCCAGCAATAGAGCGGGAGGGCCCTACGAGCAGTACTTC.

The rearrangement links TRBV28 to TRBJ1-2, with a possible D match to TRBD1 (5 bases). Trimming took off 5 bases at V and 4 bases at J, with 17 bases between the two ends. Germline V CDR1 and CDR2: MDHEN, SYDVKM. This CDR3 has 15 residues. Here the CDR3 reads CASSGGGLYGYGYTF. CDR3 nucleotide sequence: TGTGCCAGCAGTGGCGGGGGTCTCTACGGCTATGGCTACACCTTC.

The chain has TRBV7-9 and TRBJ2-2; maybe TRBD2 (5 bases). V was clipped by 0 bases and J by 3 bases, with 8 bases between them. The CDR3 sequence is 15 residues long. Per germline, CDR1 SEHNR and CDR2 FQNEAQ (reference sequence). The CDR3 region is CASSLAGVDTGELFF. The DNA for the CDR3 is TGTGCCAGCAGCTTAGCGGGAGTAGACACCGGGGAGCTGTTTTTT.

The CDR3 nucleotides are TGTGCCAGCTCACCACGGACTAGCGGGAGAGGGTACGAGCAGTACTTC. Encoded protein: CASSPRTSGRGYEQYF. V usage is TRBV18 and J usage is TRBJ2-7, with TRBD2 matching 13 bases. V was clipped by 1 base and J by 4 bases; unmatched bases: 4. The CDR3 totals 16 residues. Germline loops: CDR1 KGHSH, CDR2 LQKENI.

Here the CDR3 DNA reads TGCGCCAGCAGCTTGGGGGACAGGGTTGCAGATACGCAGTATTTT. This encodes CASSLGDRVADTQYF. This chain joins TRBV5-1 and TRBJ2-3; 9 positions match TRBD1. With V trimmed by 0 bases and J by 4 bases, 3 bases remained unmatched. The CDR3 covers 15 residues. The germline V gene has CDR1 SGHRS and CDR2 YFSETQ.

The chain recombines TRBV13 with TRBJ2-3; 7 bases align to TRBD2. From germline, CDR1 is PRHDT and CDR2 FYEKMQ (reference sequence). This CDR3 comprises 16 residues. The trim removed 3 bases at V and 2 bases at J, leaving 8 bases unmatched. The CDR3 loop is CASSFRGTMITDTQYF. The CDR3 DNA is TGTGCCAGCAGCTTTAGAGGGACTATGATCACAGATACGCAGTATTTT.

V gene TRBV28 combines with J gene TRBJ2-4; tentatively, D is TRBD2 (5 bases). This CDR3 is 15 amino acids long. The germline V gene encodes CDR1 MDHEN and CDR2 SYDVKM. Trimming removed 3 bases from V and 2 bases from J, with 11 bases in between. The CDR3 coding sequence is TGTGCCAGCAGTTTTTTCCGGGGAACCAAAAACATTCAGTACTTC. Translation gives CASSFFRGTKNIQYF.

The chain joins TRBV5-6 to TRBJ2-2; D is unclear. V was pared by 7 bases and J by 5 bases, with 12 bases between. There are 13 residues in the CDR3. In germline, CDR1 is SGHDT, CDR2 YYEEEE. The CDR3 sequence: CASRWQSTGELFF. Written as DNA, the CDR3 is TGTGCCAGCCGGTGGCAGTCAACCGGGGAGCTGTTTTTT.

V is TRBV2 and J is TRBJ1-1; tentatively, D is TRBD1 (6 bases). Trimming removed 4 bases from V and 4 bases from J, with 13 bases in between. The CDR3 is 14 residues long. CDR1 is SNHLY and CDR2 is FYNNEI in the germline V gene. The CDR3 DNA follows: TGTGCCAGCAGTGCCCGACAGGCTGGCACTGAAGCTTTCTTT. Residues: CASSARQAGTEAFF.

This clone has a single count. The chain links TRBV19 to TRBJ2-5; D may match TRBD1 or TRBD2 (5 bases each). Trimming shortened V by 10 bases and J by 5 bases, and 14 bases separated the two germline ends. From germline, CDR1 is LNHDA and CDR2 SQIVND (reference sequence). CDR3 size: 12 residues. CDR3 nucleotide sequence: TGTGCCATCCCATCGGGGACGGAGACCCAGTACTTC. This encodes CAIPSGTETQYF. Based on the CDR3 plus reference TRBV19 and TRBJ2-5, the full variable domain is DGGITQSPKYLFRKEGQNVTLSCEQNLNHDAMYWYRQDPGQGLRLIYYSQIVNDFQKGDIAEGYSVSREKKESFPLTVTSAQKNPTAFYLCAIPSGTETQYFGPGTRLLVL.

The chain links TRBV5-1 to TRBJ1-1, with D tentatively TRBD1 (6 bases). Trimming shortened V by 7 bases and J by 2 bases, and 18 bases separated the two germline ends. The CDR3 extends over 15 amino acids. In germline, CDR1 is SGHRS, CDR2 YFSETQ. The CDR3 spells CASSLLGQLNTEAFF. CDR3 DNA sequence: TGCGCCAGCTCCTTACTGGGACAACTTAACACTGAAGCTTTCTTT.

The V call is TRBV5-1, the J call TRBJ1-1; D not certain. Germline V gives CDR1 SGHRS, CDR2 YFSETQ. The CDR3 length is 11 residues. Trimming pared 2 bases from V and 6 bases from J, leaving 5 bases between. CDR3 protein: CASSLGPEAFF. DNA for the CDR3: TGCGCCAGCAGCTTAGGCCCTGAAGCTTTCTTT.

This chain connects TRBV5-1 to TRBJ1-1, with 10 bases identical to TRBD1. Germline V gene lookup returns CDR1 SGHRS and CDR2 YFSETQ. The length of the CDR3 is 17 residues. Trimming took 0 bases from V and 6 from J; bases not matched to a gene: 11. CDR3 DNA sequence: TGCGCCAGCAGCTTGGTCCCGGGGACAGGGGTTAAGGCTGAAGCTTTCTTT. Residues: CASSLVPGTGVKAEAFF.

The V and J genes are TRBV7-7 and TRBJ2-1; TRBD2 matches at 8 bases. Germline lookup yields CDR1 SSHAT and CDR2 FNYEAQ (reference sequence). Unmatched junction bases numbered 5, after V lost 5 bases and J lost 5 bases. The CDR3 consists of 14 residues. CDR3 in DNA: TGTGCCAGCAGCCGTGGACTAGCCAACAATGAGCAGTTCTTC. It codes for CASSRGLANNEQFF.

This clone was observed once. CDR3 sequence reads: CASSQGRQTNYGYTF. CDR3 nucleotide sequence: TGCGCCAGCAGCCAAGGGCGGCAGACTAACTATGGCTACACCTTC. This sequence joins TRBV4-1 and TRBJ1-2; D gene ambiguous. This CDR3 contains 15 residues. CDR1 is MGHRA, CDR2 YSYEKL, per germline. V lost 1 base and J 0 bases, leaving 9 bases between the germline ends.

The genes are TRBV18 and TRBJ1-1; maybe TRBD1 (5 bases). The CDR3 has 16 amino acids. Germline loops: CDR1 KGHSH, CDR2 LQKENI. Trimming took 1 base from V and 6 from J, leaving 18 bases between them. DNA of the CDR3: TGTGCCAGCTCACCACTATCAGGGCTCGGGGTTGCTGAAGCTTTCTTT. Translated, it gives CASSPLSGLGVAEAFF.

The J gene is TRBJ2-6, the V gene TRBV5-4; D not certain. The germline V and J ends were trimmed by 3 bases and 3 bases, with 7 bases remaining between them. The germline gives CDR1 SGHNT, CDR2 YYREEE (reference sequence). The CDR3 loop spans 14 amino acids. CDR3 sequence reads: CASSSMGGANVLTF. In nucleotides, the CDR3 is TGTGCCAGCAGCTCAATGGGTGGGGCCAACGTCCTGACTTTC.

The chain employs TRBV7-9 and TRBJ2-2; possible D gene TRBD2, 5 bases. CDR1 is SEHNR and CDR2 is FQNEAQ in the germline V gene (reference sequence). V lost 5 bases and J 7 bases, leaving 17 bases between the germline ends. This CDR3 is 15 amino acids long. CDR3: CASSPRLLAFGELFF. Written as DNA, the CDR3 is TGTGCCAGCAGCCCCCGCCTCCTAGCATTCGGGGAGCTGTTTTTT.

This chain joins TRBV18 and TRBJ1-5, with D possibly being TRBD1 (5 bases). The CDR3 spans 13 residues. V lost 3 bases and J 5 bases, leaving 8 bases between the germline ends. Germline V lookup: CDR1 KGHSH, CDR2 LQKENI. The chain's CDR3 is CASSPDSYQPQHF. For the CDR3, the DNA is TGTGCCAGCTCACCTGACAGTTATCAGCCCCAGCATTTT. The full variable domain, its missing parts supplied by reference TRBV18 and TRBJ1-5, is NAGVMQNPRHLVRRRGQEARLRCSPMKGHSHVYWYRQLPEEGLKFMVYLQKENIIDESGMPKERFSAEFPKEGPSILRIQQVVRGDSAAYFCASSPDSYQPQHFGDGTRLSIL.

DNA for the CDR3: TGTGCCAGCAGTCGTCGTCAGGACCCCGACAATATTAACTATGGCTACACCTTC. Its protein is CASSRRQDPDNINYGYTF. This rearrangement joins TRBV27 to TRBJ1-2; D is unresolved. The CDR3 extends over 18 amino acids. In germline, CDR1 is MNHEY, CDR2 SMNVEV (reference sequence). V was pared by 5 bases and J by 1 base, with 23 bases between.

Turning to this clone: Given the absence of the conserved phenylalanine or tryptophan at the CDR3 end, a read error is likely. The limits of the CDR3 on the DNA are not certain, so only TCRdb's listed CDR3 is given. V gene TRBV21-1 combines with J gene TRBJ1-2; the table gives TRBD1 as D, unverified against the DNA. TRBV21-1 is a pseudogene segment. The CDR3 length is 9 residues, termini included. The CDR3: CARSQGALS.

The rearrangement joins TRBV7-3 to TRBJ1-1; D is unresolved. Trimming took off 5 bases at V and 4 bases at J, with 11 bases between the two ends. Germline V gene data show CDR1 as SGHTA and CDR2 as FQGTGA. The CDR3 totals 13 residues. As DNA, the CDR3 is TGTGCCAGCAGCACCTTACTTGGCACTGAAGCTTTCTTT. It translates to CASSTLLGTEAFF. Supplemented by reference TRBV7-3 and TRBJ1-1, the full variable domain reads GAGVSQTPSNKVTEKGKYVELRCDPISGHTALYWYRQSLGQGPEFLIYFQGTGAADDSGLPNDRFFAVRPEGSVSTLKIQRTERGDSAVYLCASSTLLGTEAFFGQGTRLTVV.

The chain has TRBV18 and TRBJ1-3, with TRBD1 matching 9 bases. Germline V CDR1 and CDR2: KGHSH, LQKENI. The CDR3 extends over 14 amino acids. Trimming at V came to 5 bases and at J to 4 bases, leaving 3 bases not matched to a gene. CDR3 protein: CASSSGQGGNTIYF. In nucleotides, the CDR3 is TGTGCCAGCTCATCGGGACAGGGAGGAAACACCATATATTTT.

This clone appeared once. V and J are TRBV27 and TRBJ2-5; D is undetermined. Germline CDR1 and CDR2: MNHEY and SMNVEV (reference sequence). Trimming removed 3 bases from V and 2 bases from J, with 10 bases in between. The CDR3 consists of 14 residues. The CDR3 loop is CASSFVGRQETQYF. The CDR3 nucleotides are TGTGCCAGCAGTTTTGTGGGAAGGCAAGAGACCCAGTACTTC.

The rearrangement uses TRBV7-6 and TRBJ2-2; 7 bases match TRBD1. V lost 4 bases to trimming and J lost 0 bases; unmatched junction nucleotides: 11. The CDR3 consists of 18 residues. Germline CDR1 reads SGHVS; CDR2 reads FNYEAQ. The CDR3 bases are TGTGCCAGCAGCTCCAGGTCCACGCAGGGGGCGAACACCGGGGAGCTGTTTTTT. Encoded protein: CASSSRSTQGANTGELFF.

The V gene is TRBV19, the J gene TRBJ2-1, with 7 bases lining up with TRBD1. The CDR3 length is 14 residues. V was clipped by 6 bases and J by 6 bases; unmatched bases: 8. Germline lookup yields CDR1 LNHDA and CDR2 SQIVND (reference sequence). CDR3 nucleotide sequence: TGTGCCAGTAGAACGACAGGGATACTCAATGAGCAGTTCTTC. Residues: CASRTTGILNEQFF.

This clone was seen more than once but under ten times. The chain carries TRBV27 and TRBJ2-2; either TRBD1 or TRBD2 may fit D (7 bases each). CDR3 length equals 16 residues. The V end lost 5 bases, the J end lost 6 bases, and 19 bases lay between the germline ends. The germline gives CDR1 MNHEY, CDR2 SMNVEV (reference sequence). The CDR3 here is CASSLPAQGGSGELFF. The DNA for the CDR3 is TGTGCCAGCAGTCTTCCCGCTCAGGGGGGGTCCGGGGAGCTGTTTTTT.